The present entry profiles one TCR beta chain with its context. The antigen it binds to is not known. No much larger clonotype is one base removed from it; base qualities were not supplied. The germline V end is reduced by 6 bases and the J end by 8 bases; junction bases left unmatched: 3. The CDR3 runs 12 residues from the cysteine to the phenylalanine. Only the CDR3 DNA is retained, 36 bases long and in frame from the first base. According to the germline V gene, CDR1 reads SNHLY and CDR2 reads FYNNEI. Libraries were constructed by the immunoSEQ multiplex PCR assay. Held by TCRdb, this immuneACCESS table contains in-frame sequences only and omits some clones. Under half of the omission traces to an unresolved V gene where checked; the cause of the rest is unknown. Recorded for this sample are approximately 20,000 clones; 92% of them occurred a single time. The ten top clones hold approximately 1.2% of the sample.

For TCR Vbeta sequencing, memory CD4+ T cells were sorted ex vivo from the peripheral blood of narcolepsy patients and healthy controls. The sample belongs to a study of T cells in narcolepsy (dated by TCRdb to 2016 to 2018). Background on the whole study: Healthy control donors were enrolled in the study alongside patients who had narcolepsy type 1 or type 2 (NT1, NT2). The study sought autoreactive T cells targeting hypocretin neuron self-antigens (hypocretin, TRIB2) in narcolepsy patients, using TCR Vbeta sequencing to track clonotypes in blood and CSF.

The full study reports these points: Numbers of sequenced blood memory CD4+ clonotypes were comparable, with averages of approximately 39,000 in patients and roughly 33,000 in controls. In plots comparing CSF and blood CD4+ T cell clonotypes from the same patient, HCRT-specific and TRIB2-specific autoreactive clonotypes were highlighted. Certain blood memory CD4+ repertoires from patients and controls had no sequences that matched autoreactive T cell clones. According to the report, autoreactive clonotypes were detected serially in the blood of the same patients and of different patients, but not in healthy controls.

The source is a human donor with narcolepsy. Here the chain combines TRBV2 and TRBJ2-1; TRBD2 agrees with 8 junctional bases. The sequencing input was CD45RA- memory CD4+ T cells from PBMCs. The sample's cell subset or site, from its label and the paper: memory T cells sorted ex vivo from peripheral blood. The sequenced DNA: TGTGCCAGCAGACTACTAGCGGATGAGCAGTTCTTC. This sequence encodes CASRLLADEQFF.